This TCR beta chain was identified in a study of blood T cell repertoires in COVID-19. Across the study: The origin of the acute and convalescent COVID-19 samples was the United States, Italy and Spain. The cDNA or gDNA used as material had been derived from T cells, B-cell-depleted T cells, or PBMCs.

This clone showed up just a few times. The germline V and J ends were trimmed by 11 bases and 2 bases, with 19 bases remaining between them. The CDR3 contains 14 residues. Germline CDR1 and CDR2: LGHNA and YNFKEQ. Per the study methods: Cell counts per sample came from amplifying reference gene primers. Assay: immunoSEQ multiplex PCR; the TCRdb copy retains only in-frame clones and omits some. The DNA was the basis for D and trimming; V, J and clone size are from that table. The table lists some 46,000 clones, over 70% of them singletons, with around 6% in the top ten. The TCR was taken from a woman at least 80 years old with acute or convalescent COVID-19. The chain has TRBV4-2 and TRBJ2-7, with D uncertain. The sample comprised peripheral blood. The CDR3 region is CASTPLNRPYEQYF. The CDR3 nucleotides are TGTGCCTCCACCCCACTGAACAGACCCTACGAGCAGTACTTC.